This T cell receptor (beta chain) comes out of a study of blood T cell repertoires in COVID-19. About the research overall: Acute and convalescent COVID-19 samples came from the United States, Italy and Spain. Nucleic acid was either cDNA or gDNA, and it came from T cells, B-cell-depleted T cells, or PBMCs.

From germline, CDR1 is SGHNT and CDR2 YYREEE (reference sequence). V lost 2 bases, J lost 4 bases, and 13 bases lay in between. This CDR3 is 15 amino acids long. As originally analysed: Estimation of nucleated cell counts was performed using reference gene primer amplification. Sequenced by immunoSEQ multiplex PCR; TCRdb stores in-frame clones only, minus some. V, J and clone size are taken as reported in that table, and D and trimming were inferred from the DNA itself. The table has about 180,000 clones, approximately 83% seen once. What was sequenced was peripheral blood. The chain recombines TRBV5-4 with TRBJ2-1, with a weak D call TRBD2 (5 bases). The receptor was derived from a man in his forties or fifties with active or convalescent COVID-19. The CDR3 protein is CASSFSLAHYNEQFF. In nucleotides, the CDR3 is TGTGCCAGCAGCTTTAGTCTAGCACATTACAATGAGCAGTTCTTC.